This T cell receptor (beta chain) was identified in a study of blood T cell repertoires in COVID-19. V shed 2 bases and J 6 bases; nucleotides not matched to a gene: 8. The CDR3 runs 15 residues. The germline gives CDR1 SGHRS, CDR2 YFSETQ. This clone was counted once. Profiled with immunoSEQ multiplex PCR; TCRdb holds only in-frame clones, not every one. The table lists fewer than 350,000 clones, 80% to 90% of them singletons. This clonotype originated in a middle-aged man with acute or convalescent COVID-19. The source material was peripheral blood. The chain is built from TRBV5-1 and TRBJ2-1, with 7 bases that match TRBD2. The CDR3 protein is CASSLTGGGVNEQFF. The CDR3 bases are TGCGCCAGCAGCTTAACGGGGGGTGGTGTCAATGAGCAGTTCTTC.